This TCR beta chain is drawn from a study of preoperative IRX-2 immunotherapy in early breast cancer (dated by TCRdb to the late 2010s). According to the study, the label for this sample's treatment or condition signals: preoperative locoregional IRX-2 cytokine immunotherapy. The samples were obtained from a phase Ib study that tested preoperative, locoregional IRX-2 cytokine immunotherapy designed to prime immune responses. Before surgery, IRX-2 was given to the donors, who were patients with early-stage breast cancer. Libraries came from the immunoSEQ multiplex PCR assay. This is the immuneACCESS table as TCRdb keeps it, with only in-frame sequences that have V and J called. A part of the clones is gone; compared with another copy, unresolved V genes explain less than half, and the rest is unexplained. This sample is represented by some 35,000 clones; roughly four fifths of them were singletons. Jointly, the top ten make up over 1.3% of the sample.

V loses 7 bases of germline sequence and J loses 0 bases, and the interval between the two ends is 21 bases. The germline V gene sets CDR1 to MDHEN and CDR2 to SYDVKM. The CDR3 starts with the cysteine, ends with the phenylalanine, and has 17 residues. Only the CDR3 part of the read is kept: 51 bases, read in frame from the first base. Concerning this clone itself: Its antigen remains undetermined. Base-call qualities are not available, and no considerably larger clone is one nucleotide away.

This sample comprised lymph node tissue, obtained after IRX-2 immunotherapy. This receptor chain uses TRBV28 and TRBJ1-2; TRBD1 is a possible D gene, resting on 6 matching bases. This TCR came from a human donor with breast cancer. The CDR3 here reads CASNTPYWGAPNYGYTF. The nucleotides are TGTGCCAGCAACACCCCATACTGGGGGGCCCCTAACTATGGCTACACCTTC.